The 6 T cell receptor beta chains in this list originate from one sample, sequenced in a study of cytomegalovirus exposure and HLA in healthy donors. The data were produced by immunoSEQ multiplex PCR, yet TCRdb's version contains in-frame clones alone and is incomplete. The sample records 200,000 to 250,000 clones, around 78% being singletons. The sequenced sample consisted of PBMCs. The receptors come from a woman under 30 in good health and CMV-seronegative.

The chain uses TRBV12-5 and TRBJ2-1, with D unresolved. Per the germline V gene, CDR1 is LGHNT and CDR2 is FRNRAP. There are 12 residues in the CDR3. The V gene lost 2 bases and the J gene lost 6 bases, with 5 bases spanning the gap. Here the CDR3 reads CASGLRVNEQFF. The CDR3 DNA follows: TGTGCTAGTGGTTTGAGGGTCAATGAGCAGTTCTTC.

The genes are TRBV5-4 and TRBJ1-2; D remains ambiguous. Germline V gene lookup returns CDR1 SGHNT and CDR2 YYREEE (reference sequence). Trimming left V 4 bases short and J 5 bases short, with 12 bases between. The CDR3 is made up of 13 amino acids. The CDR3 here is CASSLGSLYGYTF. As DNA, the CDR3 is TGTGCCAGCAGCCTAGGATCCCTATATGGCTACACCTTC.

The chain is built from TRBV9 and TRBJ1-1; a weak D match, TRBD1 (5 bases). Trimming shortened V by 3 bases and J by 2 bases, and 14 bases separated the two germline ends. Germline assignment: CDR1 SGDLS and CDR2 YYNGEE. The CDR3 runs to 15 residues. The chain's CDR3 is CASSAEGRRNTEAFF. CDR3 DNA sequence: TGTGCCAGCAGCGCCGAGGGACGGCGAAACACTGAAGCTTTCTTT.

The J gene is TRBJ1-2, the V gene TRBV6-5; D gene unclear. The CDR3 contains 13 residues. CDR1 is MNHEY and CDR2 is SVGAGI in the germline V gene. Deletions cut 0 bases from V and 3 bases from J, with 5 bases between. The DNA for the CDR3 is TGTGCCAGCAGTTACTCCCAGTACTATGGCTACACCTTC. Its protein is CASSYSQYYGYTF.

CDR3 sequence reads: CASSLGRGYSYNEQFF. The CDR3 nucleotides are TGTGCCAGCAGCTTGGGCAGGGGGTACTCCTACAATGAGCAGTTCTTC. This chain joins TRBV11-3 and TRBJ2-1; 7 bases map to TRBD1. CDR1 is SGHNT, CDR2 YENEEA, per germline. V was pared by 3 bases and J by 0 bases, with 5 bases of the junction left unmatched. The CDR3 covers 16 residues.

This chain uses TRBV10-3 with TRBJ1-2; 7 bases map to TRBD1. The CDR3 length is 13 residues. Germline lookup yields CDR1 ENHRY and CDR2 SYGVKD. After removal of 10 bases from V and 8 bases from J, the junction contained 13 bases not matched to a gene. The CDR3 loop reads CATRQGLEGGYTF. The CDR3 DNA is TGTGCCACCAGACAGGGCCTAGAGGGGGGCTACACCTTC.